This TCR beta chain appears in the sequencing data of a study of OX40 agonist ivuxolimab in advanced cancers. Study-wide findings and caveats: Among T cells, CD8+ cells averaged more expanded clones than CD4+ cells.

With regard to this clone: Its antigen is undetermined.

Sequenced by immunoSEQ multiplex PCR; TCRdb stores in-frame clones only, minus some. The table shows about 81,000 clones, with more than 75% occurring only once. Sequencing was performed on CD4+ or CD8+ T cells sorted from blood, taken in a trial of the OX40 agonist ivuxolimab. The TCR was taken from an adult with an advanced solid tumor such as melanoma, head and neck, liver or kidney cancer.

Written as DNA, the CDR3 is TGTGCCAGCAGTTTAGTGTCAGGGGGTCACTACGAGCAGTACTTC. Protein product: CASSLVSGGHYEQYF. This rearrangement joins TRBV27 to TRBJ2-7, with 7 bases matching TRBD1. Looked up from germline, CDR1 is MNHEY and CDR2 is SMNVEV (reference sequence). There are 15 residues in the CDR3. V was pared by 2 bases and J by 3 bases, with 7 bases of the junction left unmatched.